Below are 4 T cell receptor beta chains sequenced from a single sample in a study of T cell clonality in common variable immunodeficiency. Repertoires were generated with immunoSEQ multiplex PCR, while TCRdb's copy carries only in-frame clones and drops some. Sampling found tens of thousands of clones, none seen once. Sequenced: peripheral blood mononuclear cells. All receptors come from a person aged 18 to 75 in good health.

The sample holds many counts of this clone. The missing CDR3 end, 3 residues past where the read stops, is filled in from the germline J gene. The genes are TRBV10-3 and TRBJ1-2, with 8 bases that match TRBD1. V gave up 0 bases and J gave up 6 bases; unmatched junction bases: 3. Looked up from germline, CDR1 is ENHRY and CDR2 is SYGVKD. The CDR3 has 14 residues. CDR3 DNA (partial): TGTGCCATCAGTGAGTCTTCCAGGGGGCATGGC. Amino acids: CAISESSRGHG. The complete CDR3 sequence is CAISESSRGHGYTF.

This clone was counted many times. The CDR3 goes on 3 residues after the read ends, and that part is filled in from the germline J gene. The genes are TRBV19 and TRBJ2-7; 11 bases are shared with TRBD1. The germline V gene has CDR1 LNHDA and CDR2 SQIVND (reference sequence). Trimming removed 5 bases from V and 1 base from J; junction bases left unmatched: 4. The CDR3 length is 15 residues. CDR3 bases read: TGTGCCAGTAGTTCGGGACAGGGGGGATCCTACGAG. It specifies CASSSGQGGSYE. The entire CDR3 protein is CASSSGQGGSYEQYF.

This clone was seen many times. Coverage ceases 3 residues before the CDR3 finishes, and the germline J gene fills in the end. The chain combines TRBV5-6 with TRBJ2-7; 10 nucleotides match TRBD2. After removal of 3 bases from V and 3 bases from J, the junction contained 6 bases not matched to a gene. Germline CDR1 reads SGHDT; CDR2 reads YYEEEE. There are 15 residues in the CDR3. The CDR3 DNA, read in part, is TGTGCCAGCAGCTCACCGGGACTAGCGTACTACGAG. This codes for CASSSPGLAYYE. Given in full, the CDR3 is CASSSPGLAYYEQYF.

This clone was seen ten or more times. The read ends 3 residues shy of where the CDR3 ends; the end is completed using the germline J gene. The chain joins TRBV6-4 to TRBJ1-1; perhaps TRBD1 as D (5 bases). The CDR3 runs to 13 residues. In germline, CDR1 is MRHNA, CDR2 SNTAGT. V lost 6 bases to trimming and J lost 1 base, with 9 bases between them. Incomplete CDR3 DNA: TGTGCCAGCAGAGCCGACAGGAACACTGAA. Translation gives CASRADRNTE. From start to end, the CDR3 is CASRADRNTEAFF.